The 24 T cell receptor beta chains below all came from one sample that was sequenced in a study of blood T cell repertoires in COVID-19. The table came from immunoSEQ multiplex PCR; TCRdb's copy has only in-frame clones and leaves some out. The sample carries fewer than 45,000 clones, over 65% recorded once. Sequencing used peripheral blood. The origin of the receptors is a man aged 55 to 70 with active COVID-19.

The J gene is TRBJ1-2, the V gene TRBV5-6; D ambiguous. The CDR3 consists of 11 residues. In germline, CDR1 is SGHDT, CDR2 YYEEEE. The V and J ends lost 4 bases and 3 bases respectively, with 4 bases between them. Written as DNA, the CDR3 is TGTGCCAGCAGCCTGTACTATGGCTACACCTTC. Its translation is CASSLYYGYTF.

The chain recombines TRBV2 with TRBJ1-3; TRBD1 agrees at 9 bases. The CDR3 has 16 amino acids. V trimming: 4 bases; J trimming: 2 bases; junction bases outside the gene matches: 6. In germline, CDR1 is SNHLY, CDR2 FYNNEI. The CDR3 loop is CASSGGQGRTGNTIYF. The DNA of the CDR3 is TGTGCCAGCAGTGGCGGACAGGGGCGGACTGGAAACACCATATATTTT.

The chain has TRBV4-2 and TRBJ1-2, with 7 bases identical to TRBD1. V gave up 5 bases and J gave up 8 bases; unmatched junction bases: 11. Germline V gene lookup returns CDR1 LGHNA and CDR2 YNFKEQ. The CDR3 has 14 residues. The CDR3 sequence: CASSGGQGVFGYTF. CDR3 sequence (DNA): TGTGCCAGCAGCGGGGGGCAGGGGGTCTTCGGCTACACCTTC.

In its sample, this clone was seen once. The rearrangement joins TRBV7-8 to TRBJ2-5; D remains unclear. The ends were cut back, 4 bases at V and 5 bases at J, with 11 bases in the middle. Germline CDR1 SGHVS, CDR2 FQNEAQ. This CDR3 contains 13 residues. The CDR3 bases are TGTGCCAGCAGCTCCCGTCCCTCGGAGACCCAGTACTTC. It specifies CASSSRPSETQYF. Based on the CDR3 plus reference TRBV7-8 and TRBJ2-5, the full variable domain is GAGVSQSPRYKVAKRGQDVALRCDPISGHVSLFWYQQALGQGPEFLTYFQNEAQLDKSGLPSDRFFAERPEGSVSTLKIQRTQQEDSAVYLCASSSRPSETQYFGPGTRLLVL.

The gene calls are TRBV23-1 and TRBJ1-3; TRBD1 matches at 11 bases. TRBV23-1 is placed among ORFs of uncertain function. Losses at the gene ends were 2 bases for V and 4 bases for J; bases not matched to a gene: 7. The CDR3 loop spans 17 amino acids. In DNA form, the CDR3 reads TGCGCCAGCAGTCAAACTGGGGACAGGGGGAAAGGAAACACCATATATTTT. Amino acids: CASSQTGDRGKGNTIYF.

The chain employs TRBV6-6 and TRBJ1-1; TRBD1 matches 7 bases. Unmatched junction bases numbered 8, after V lost 2 bases and J lost 8 bases. The CDR3 is 14 residues long. Germline CDR1 MNHNY, CDR2 SVGAGI (reference sequence). For the CDR3, the DNA is TGTGCCAGCAGTTACACACAGGGGAGGCCCGAAGCTTTCTTT. Its protein is CASSYTQGRPEAFF.

This chain uses TRBV2 with TRBJ2-3; 7 bases are shared with TRBD1. Germline values: CDR1 SNHLY, CDR2 FYNNEI. Losses at the gene ends were 7 bases for V and 5 bases for J; bases not matched to a gene: 6. The CDR3 covers 13 residues. For the CDR3, the DNA is TGTGCCAGCATTCGGAACAGGGGAGATACGCAGTATTTT. Its protein is CASIRNRGDTQYF.

The chain couples TRBV6-2 or TRBV6-3 to TRBJ1-2; possible D gene TRBD1, 5 bases. The CDR3 extends over 14 amino acids. Germline CDR1 and CDR2: MNHEY and SVGEGT. Trimming left V 5 bases short and J 4 bases short, with 14 bases between. CDR3 DNA: TGTGCCAGCAGTCCATTTGACAGCTTCTATGGCTACACCTTC. Protein product: CASSPFDSFYGYTF.

This sequence joins TRBV19 and TRBJ2-1, with 8 bases lining up with TRBD1. Trimming removed 5 bases from V and 6 bases from J; junction bases left unmatched: 6. In germline, CDR1 is LNHDA, CDR2 SQIVND (reference sequence). This CDR3 contains 14 residues. This chain's CDR3 is CASSFGQGLNEQFF. The CDR3, as DNA: TGTGCCAGTAGTTTCGGACAGGGCCTCAATGAGCAGTTCTTC.

The chain joins TRBV30 to TRBJ2-5; D unclear. The CDR3 is 12 amino acids. Trimming took 0 bases from V and 5 from J, leaving 7 bases between them. The germline V gene encodes CDR1 GTSNPN and CDR2 SVGIG (reference sequence). The CDR3 here is CAWSVLRETQYF. The CDR3 DNA reads TGTGCCTGGAGTGTACTACGGGAGACCCAGTACTTC.

In its sample, this clone was seen a few times. J is TRBJ1-6 and V is TRBV2; D call uncertain. The germline V gene encodes CDR1 SNHLY and CDR2 FYNNEI. The V gene lost 3 bases and the J gene lost 2 bases, with 5 bases spanning the gap. The CDR3 covers 14 residues. CDR3 DNA sequence: TGTGCCAGCAGTGACACAACCTATAATTCACCCCTCCACTTT. Translated: CASSDTTYNSPLHF.

This clone came up a few times. This chain's CDR3 is CASSLTGEIYEQYF. The CDR3, as DNA: TGCGCCAGCAGCTTGACAGGGGAGATCTACGAGCAGTACTTC. This chain links TRBV5-1 with TRBJ2-7, with 7 bases matching TRBD1. This CDR3 has 14 residues. V shed 1 base, J shed 3 bases, and the junction held 4 bases outside the gene matches. Germline CDR1 is SGHRS and CDR2 is YFSETQ.

The rearrangement links TRBV6-5 to TRBJ2-3, with TRBD2 matching 7 bases. The V gene end was trimmed by 7 bases and the J gene end by 4 bases; junction bases not matched to a gene: 11. CDR3 length: 15 amino acids. The germline V gene has CDR1 MNHEY and CDR2 SVGAGI. The CDR3 nucleotides are TGTGCCAGCATTAGCGGGCCACATCGCTCAGATACGCAGTATTTT. This gives the protein CASISGPHRSDTQYF.

There are a few counts of this clone. The rearrangement uses TRBV20-1 and TRBJ1-3; D remains ambiguous. The CDR3 contains 14 residues. V gave up 3 bases and J gave up 2 bases, with 11 bases separating them. Germline CDR1 is DFQATT and CDR2 is SNEGSKA (reference sequence). The CDR3 spells CSASSQVPGNTIYF. The CDR3 region has the DNA TGCAGTGCTAGTTCCCAGGTACCTGGAAACACCATATATTTT.

The gene calls are TRBV18 and TRBJ2-3; D perhaps matches TRBD2 (6 bases). CDR1 and CDR2 (germline): KGHSH, LQKENI. The CDR3 sequence is 14 residues long. Deletions cut 3 bases from V and 4 bases from J, with 11 bases between. CDR3 coding DNA: TGTGCCAGCTCACCCGCCCCGGGGGCAGATACGCAGTATTTT. Protein product: CASSPAPGADTQYF.

This clone was seen once. The chain has TRBV6-5 and TRBJ1-1; D ambiguous. Trimming shortened V by 6 bases and J by 2 bases, and 10 bases separated the two germline ends. The CDR3 covers 13 residues. CDR1 and CDR2 from the germline V gene are MNHEY and SVGAGI. The CDR3 region is CASSRGGNTEAFF. In DNA, the CDR3 is TGTGCCAGCAGCCGTGGCGGAAACACTGAAGCTTTCTTT.

The rearrangement links TRBV7-9 to TRBJ2-5; the match to TRBD1 covers 11 bases. This CDR3 is 15 amino acids long. Trimming cost V 4 bases and J 7 bases; bases outside gene matches: 8. Germline values: CDR1 SEHNR, CDR2 FQNEAQ (reference sequence). In DNA form, the CDR3 reads TGTGCCAGCAGCTCCTCCGGGACAGGGGGAGGGACCCAGTACTTC. It codes for CASSSSGTGGGTQYF. Full variable domain (missing parts from reference TRBV7-9 and TRBJ2-5): DTGVSQNPRHKITKRGQNVTFRCDPISEHNRLYWYRQTLGQGPEFLTYFQNEAQLEKSRLLSDRFSAERPKGSFSTLEIQRTEQGDSAMYLCASSSSGTGGGTQYFGPGTRLLVL.

V is TRBV5-8 and J is TRBJ1-5, with D possibly matching TRBD1 (6 bases). Trimming removed 7 bases at V and 0 bases at J, with 17 bases between. The CDR3 is 16 residues long. Germline CDR1 SGHTS, CDR2 YDEGEE. The CDR3 protein is CASAKDSYYSNQPQHF. Written as DNA, the CDR3 is TGTGCCAGCGCCAAGGACAGCTATTATAGCAATCAGCCCCAGCATTTT.

The chain links TRBV10-3 to TRBJ2-5; TRBD1 aligns across 7 bases. J was trimmed by 5 bases and V by 4 bases; bases with no gene match: 7. In germline, CDR1 is ENHRY, CDR2 SYGVKD. This CDR3 has 14 residues. Here the CDR3 reads CAISGDRSGETQYF. DNA of the CDR3: TGTGCCATCAGTGGGGACAGATCAGGGGAGACCCAGTACTTC.

This sequence joins TRBV9 and TRBJ1-2; tentative D call: TRBD1 (6 bases). This CDR3 has 15 residues. Trimming left V 4 bases short and J 0 bases short, with 13 bases between. CDR1 SGDLS and CDR2 YYNGEE come from the germline V gene. For the CDR3, the DNA is TGTGCCAGCAGCCCGCGTAGACAGGCTAACTATGGCTACACCTTC. It encodes CASSPRRQANYGYTF.

This clone was detected only a few times. The J gene is TRBJ1-2, the V gene TRBV2; possible D gene TRBD1, 6 bases. V was shortened by 7 bases and J by 7 bases, with 16 bases between the two germline ends. The CDR3 totals 13 residues. Germline CDR1 is SNHLY and CDR2 is FYNNEI. The CDR3 region has the DNA TGTGCCAGCACTTCAGACAGGCTCTTTGGCTACACCTTC. Amino acid sequence: CASTSDRLFGYTF.

The chain carries TRBV4-1 and TRBJ1-6; D not resolved. The CDR3 contains 15 residues. Germline V gene data show CDR1 as MGHRA and CDR2 as YSYEKL. The V end lost 5 bases, the J end lost 7 bases, and 15 bases lay between the germline ends. In DNA form, the CDR3 reads TGCGCCAGCAGCGTTAGTATAACCTCCAATTCACCCCTCCACTTT. It specifies CASSVSITSNSPLHF.

About this clone: The sample carries other DNA sequences with the same CDR3. V usage is TRBV9 and J usage is TRBJ2-1; 12 bases align to TRBD2. The germline CDR1 and CDR2 sequences are SGDLS and YYNGEE. The ends lost 2 bases at V and 4 bases at J; junction bases unmatched: 1. This CDR3 has 15 amino acids. The CDR3 DNA reads TGTGCCAGCAGCGTTGGACTAGCGGGGTACAATGAGCAGTTCTTC. It translates to CASSVGLAGYNEQFF.

The chain has TRBV6-5 and TRBJ1-4, with 8 bases that match TRBD1. Germline V CDR1 and CDR2: MNHEY, SVGAGI. The V and J ends lost 2 bases and 4 bases, in that order; junction bases with no gene match: 6. This CDR3 has 16 amino acids. CDR3 loop: CASSYTGTGFNEKLFF. CDR3 nucleotide sequence: TGTGCCAGCAGTTACACCGGGACAGGTTTTAATGAAAAACTGTTTTTT.